The entry below describes one T cell receptor (beta chain). This specimen belongs to a study of blood T cell repertoires in COVID-19. Study as a whole: COVID-19 samples, acute and convalescent, were from the United States, Italy and Spain. Sources were T cells, B-cell-depleted T cells, or PBMCs; the material itself was cDNA or gDNA.

Per the original methods: Amplification with reference gene primers provided the estimates of nucleated cell counts. TCRdb's copy holds only in-frame clones and misses some; the assay was immunoSEQ multiplex PCR. V, J and clone size were drawn from that table, and D and trimming were deduced from the DNA. Among about 140,000 clones listed, around 88% were seen once. The sample comprised peripheral blood. The TCR sequence derives from a woman aged 55-69 years with acute or convalescent COVID-19.

As DNA, the CDR3 is TGTGCCAGCAGTTTCCTCTTGACAGGAGGCACAGATACGCAGTATTTT. It is translated as CASSFLLTGGTDTQYF. V and J are TRBV28 and TRBJ2-3; D is perhaps TRBD1 (6 bases). This CDR3 is built from 16 residues. Germline CDR1 and CDR2: MDHEN and SYDVKM. The germline V and J ends were trimmed by 3 bases and 1 base, with 14 bases remaining between them.